This entry concerns a single T cell receptor beta chain. The CDR3 contains 15 residues. Per the germline V gene, CDR1 is LNHDA and CDR2 is SQIVND (reference sequence). Trimming left V 7 bases short and J 0 bases short, with 13 bases between. The data were obtained in a study of T cell changes during pregnancy in multiple sclerosis. Measured with immunoSEQ multiplex PCR; TCRdb has only the in-frame clones, and not every one. The sample consists of about 100,000 clones, approximately 92% of them appearing once. This receptor was obtained from a female donor with multiple sclerosis, enrolled in a pregnancy study. V is TRBV19 and J is TRBJ2-4; TRBD1 is a possible D gene (6 bases). This sample comprised peripheral blood, obtained in the second trimester of pregnancy. The CDR3, as DNA: TGTGCCAGTACGATAGACAGGCTAGCCAAAAACATTCAGTACTTC. Translating gives CASTIDRLAKNIQYF.